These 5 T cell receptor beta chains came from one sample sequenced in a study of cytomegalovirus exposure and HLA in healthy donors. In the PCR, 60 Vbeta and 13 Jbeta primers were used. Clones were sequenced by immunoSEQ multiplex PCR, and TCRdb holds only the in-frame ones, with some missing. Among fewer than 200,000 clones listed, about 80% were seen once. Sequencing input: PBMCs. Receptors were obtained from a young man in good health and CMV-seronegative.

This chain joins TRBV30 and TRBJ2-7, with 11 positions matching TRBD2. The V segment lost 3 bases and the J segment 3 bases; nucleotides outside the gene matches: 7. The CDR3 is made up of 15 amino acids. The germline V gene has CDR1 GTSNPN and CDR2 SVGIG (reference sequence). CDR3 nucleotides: TGTGCCTGGAGAAGTGGGACTAGCGGAATCTACGAGCAGTACTTC. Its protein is CAWRSGTSGIYEQYF.

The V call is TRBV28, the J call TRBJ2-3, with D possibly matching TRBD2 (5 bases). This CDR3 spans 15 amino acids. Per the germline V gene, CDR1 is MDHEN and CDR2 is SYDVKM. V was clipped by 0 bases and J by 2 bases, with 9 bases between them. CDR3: CASSLWASPTDTQYF. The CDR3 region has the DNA TGTGCCAGCAGTTTATGGGCTAGCCCCACAGATACGCAGTATTTT.

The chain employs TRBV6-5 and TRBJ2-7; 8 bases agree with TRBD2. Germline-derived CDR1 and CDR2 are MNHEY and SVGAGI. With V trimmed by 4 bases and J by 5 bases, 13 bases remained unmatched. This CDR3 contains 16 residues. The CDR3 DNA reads TGTGCCAGCAGTTCCCCATCCCGGACTAGCTTCGACGAGCAGTACTTC. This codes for CASSSPSRTSFDEQYF.

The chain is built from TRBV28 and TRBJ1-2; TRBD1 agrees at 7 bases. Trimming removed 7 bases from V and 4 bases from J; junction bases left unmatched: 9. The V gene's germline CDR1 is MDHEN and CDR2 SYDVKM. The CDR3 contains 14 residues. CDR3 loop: CASTPDRAGYGYTF. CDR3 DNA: TGTGCCAGCACCCCAGACAGGGCTGGCTATGGCTACACCTTC.

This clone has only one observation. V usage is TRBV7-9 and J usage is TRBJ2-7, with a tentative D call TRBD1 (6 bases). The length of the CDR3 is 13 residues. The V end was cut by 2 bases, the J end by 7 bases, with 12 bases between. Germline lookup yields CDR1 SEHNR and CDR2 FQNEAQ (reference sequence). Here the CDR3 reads CASSLRQVWEQYF. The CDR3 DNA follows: TGTGCCAGCAGCTTACGACAGGTCTGGGAGCAGTACTTC.